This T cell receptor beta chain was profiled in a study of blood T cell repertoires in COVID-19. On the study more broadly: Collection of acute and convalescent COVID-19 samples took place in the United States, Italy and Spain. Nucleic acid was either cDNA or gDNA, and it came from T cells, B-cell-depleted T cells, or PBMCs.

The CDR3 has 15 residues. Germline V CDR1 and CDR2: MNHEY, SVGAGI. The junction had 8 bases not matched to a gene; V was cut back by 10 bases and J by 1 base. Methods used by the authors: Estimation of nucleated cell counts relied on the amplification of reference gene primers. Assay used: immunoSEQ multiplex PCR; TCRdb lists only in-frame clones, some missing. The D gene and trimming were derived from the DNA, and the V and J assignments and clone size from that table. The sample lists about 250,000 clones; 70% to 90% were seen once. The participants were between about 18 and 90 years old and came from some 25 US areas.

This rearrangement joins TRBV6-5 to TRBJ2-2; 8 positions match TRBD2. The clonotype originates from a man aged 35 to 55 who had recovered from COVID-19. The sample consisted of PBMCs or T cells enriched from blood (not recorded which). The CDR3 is CATLRGGQNTGELFF. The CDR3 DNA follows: TGTGCCACCCTACGGGGGGGGCAGAACACCGGGGAGCTGTTTTTT.